Each of the 32 T cell receptor beta chains below was sequenced from the same sample in a study of CD8 T cells in ankylosing spondylitis. Study-wide results and limits: Among TCR beta sequences, a motif of under ten highly homologous variants appeared characteristic of ankylosing spondylitis blood.

TCRdb independently ran MiXCR on the 5' RACE reads; one entry per CDR3 protein. The table lists a few hundred thousand distinct CDR3 sequences, more than 20% of them singletons, with about a sixth in the top ten. No cognate antigen is known for these TCRs. What was sequenced was blood, either unsorted or a sorted T cell fraction (not recorded which). These receptors were obtained from a male donor with ankylosing spondylitis.

The chain links TRBV6-2 or TRBV6-3 to TRBJ1-5; D remains ambiguous. The ends were cut back, 6 bases at V and 4 bases at J, with 7 bases in the middle. CDR3 length equals 12 residues. CDR1 and CDR2 (germline): MNHEY, SVGEGT. CDR3 coding DNA: TGTGCCAGCAGAACGACGAATCAGCCCCAGCATTTT. Its translation is CASRTTNQPQHF.

This clonotype appeared a few times. The V call is TRBV7-9, the J call TRBJ2-1; D might be TRBD1 or TRBD2, each matching 5 bases. CDR3 length: 13 amino acids. CDR1 and CDR2 from the germline V gene are SEHNR and FQNEAQ (reference sequence). V shed 1 base and J shed 9 bases, with 10 bases lying between them. The CDR3, as DNA: TGTGCCAGCAGCTTAGAAATTGGGACTGAGCAGTTCTTC. Its translation is CASSLEIGTEQFF.

A few counts support this clonotype. The J gene is TRBJ2-1, the V gene TRBV3-1; perhaps TRBD2 as D (5 bases). V was clipped by 1 base and J by 9 bases, with 10 bases between them. Germline V gene lookup returns CDR1 LGHDT and CDR2 YNNKEL (reference sequence). The CDR3 totals 13 residues. The CDR3 reads CASSQGGLSEQFF. The DNA of the CDR3 is TGTGCCAGCAGCCAAGGAGGGTTAAGTGAGCAGTTCTTC.

This clonotype was counted only a few times. The chain links TRBV4-1 to TRBJ2-5, with TRBD2 matching over 8 bases. The CDR3 covers 15 residues. Per germline, CDR1 MGHRA and CDR2 YSYEKL. With 3 bases clipped from V and 5 bases from J, the junction kept 8 bases outside the gene matches. The DNA for the CDR3 is TGCGCCAGCAGCCATGGAGCGGGAGTGCGGGAGACCCAGTACTTC. This sequence encodes CASSHGAGVRETQYF.

This chain joins TRBV28 and TRBJ1-2, with TRBD1 identical over 12 bases. There are 19 residues in the CDR3. Trimming cost V 2 bases and J 5 bases; bases outside gene matches: 15. In germline, CDR1 is MDHEN, CDR2 SYDVKM. The CDR3 bases are TGTGCCAGCAGTTTAATATCGTTGGGACAGGGGGCATATGGGTATGGCTACACCTTC. As protein: CASSLISLGQGAYGYGYTF.

This chain links TRBV7-6 with TRBJ1-3; TRBD1 matches 7 bases. Trimming cost V 1 base and J 8 bases; bases outside gene matches: 5. The CDR3 is made up of 14 amino acids. CDR1 is SGHVS and CDR2 is FNYEAQ in the germline V gene. The CDR3 DNA reads TGTGCCAGCAGCTTAGGAGGGGGCAGTGACACCATATATTTT. It is translated as CASSLGGGSDTIYF. The full variable domain, rest sourced from reference TRBV7-6 and TRBJ1-3, is GAGVSQSPRYKVTKRGQDVALRCDPISGHVSLYWYRQALGQGPEFLTYFNYEAQQDKSGLPNDRFSAERPEGSISTLTIQRTEQRDSAMYRCASSLGGGSDTIYFGEGSWLTVV.

The gene calls are TRBV7-9 and TRBJ2-7; unclear D gene. CDR3 size: 17 residues. The V gene lost 1 base and the J gene lost 5 bases, with 21 bases spanning the gap. CDR1 and CDR2 (germline): SEHNR, FQNEAQ (reference sequence). CDR3 amino acids: CASSLGRALFEGDEQYF. CDR3 coding DNA: TGTGCCAGCAGCTTAGGTAGGGCTCTCTTCGAAGGTGACGAGCAGTACTTC.

J is TRBJ1-1 and V is TRBV5-1, with TRBD1 as a possible D gene (5 bases). This CDR3 spans 14 amino acids. V lost 0 bases and J 3 bases, leaving 9 bases between the germline ends. Germline V gives CDR1 SGHRS, CDR2 YFSETQ. The chain's CDR3 is CASSLAGGDTEAFF. DNA for the CDR3: TGCGCCAGCAGCTTGGCCGGGGGGGACACTGAAGCTTTCTTT.

The J gene is TRBJ1-5, the V gene TRBV5-1; the match to TRBD1 covers 12 bases. The junction had 11 bases not matched to a gene; V was cut back by 4 bases and J by 9 bases. Germline V gives CDR1 SGHRS, CDR2 YFSETQ. The CDR3 is made up of 16 amino acids. The CDR3 sequence: CASSRGGQGARWPQHF. DNA for the CDR3: TGCGCCAGCAGCCGGGGGGGACAGGGGGCCCGGTGGCCCCAGCATTTT.

The chain recombines TRBV28 with TRBJ1-5; D is unresolved. CDR3 length: 15 residues. Trimming took 2 bases from V and 0 from J, leaving 8 bases between them. CDR1 and CDR2 from the germline V gene are MDHEN and SYDVKM. The CDR3 spells CASSLQRTSNQPQHF. The CDR3, as DNA: TGTGCCAGCAGTTTACAGAGAACTAGCAATCAGCCCCAGCATTTT. Supplemented by reference TRBV28 and TRBJ1-5, the full variable domain reads DVKVTQSSRYLVKRTGEKVFLECVQDMDHENMFWYRQDPGLGLRLIYFSYDVKMKEKGDIPEGYSVSREKKERFSLILESASTNQTSMYLCASSLQRTSNQPQHFGDGTRLSIL.

This chain joins TRBV6-1 and TRBJ2-7, with D possibly being TRBD2 (6 bases). V lost 4 bases, J lost 2 bases, and 9 bases lay in between. The CDR3 has 13 amino acids. Germline loops: CDR1 MNHNS, CDR2 SASEGT. The CDR3 DNA is TGTGCCAGCAGTGTGGAGGGTACCTACGAGCAGTACTTC. It translates to CASSVEGTYEQYF.

The chain links TRBV11-2 to TRBJ2-5; no definite D call. The CDR3 runs 15 residues. Germline CDR1 reads SGHAT; CDR2 reads FQNNGV. V was cut by 1 base and J by 1 base, with 10 bases left in between. CDR3 DNA sequence: TGTGCCAGCAGCTTAGTGGTACCCTCCCAAGAGACCCAGTACTTC. Protein: CASSLVVPSQETQYF. The whole variable domain, remainder taken from reference TRBV11-2 and TRBJ2-5, is EAGVAQSPRYKIIEKRQSVAFWCNPISGHATLYWYQQILGQGPKLLIQFQNNGVVDDSQLPKDRFSAERLKGVDSTLKIQPAKLEDSAVYLCASSLVVPSQETQYFGPGTRLLVL.

The chain combines TRBV7-2 with TRBJ1-2; no clear D. The CDR3 totals 12 residues. The germline gives CDR1 SGHTA, CDR2 FQGNSA. Between the trimmed V and J ends, which lost 2 bases and 7 bases, there was a span of 8 bases. This chain's CDR3 is CASSLSEGGYTF. CDR3 sequence (DNA): TGTGCCAGCAGCTTATCGGAGGGTGGCTACACCTTC.

Notes on this clonotype: Germline and junction disagree at one end, which may indicate a read error. V gene TRBV12-3 or TRBV12-4 combines with J gene TRBJ2-1; 9 bases line up with TRBD1. CDR3 length equals 16 residues. The CDR3: CASSLAGTGSGNEQFF. The CDR3 coding sequence is TGTGCCAGCAGTCTAGCAGGGACAGGGTCCGGGAATGAGCAGTTCTTC.

The genes are TRBV12-5 and TRBJ2-7; D unclear. In germline, CDR1 is LGHNT, CDR2 FRNRAP. This CDR3 contains 14 residues. V shed 3 bases and J shed 2 bases, with 11 bases lying between them. CDR3 in amino acids: CASGLGRNTYEQYF. The CDR3, as DNA: TGTGCTAGTGGTTTAGGCAGGAACACCTACGAGCAGTACTTC.

A few counts support this clonotype. The gene calls are TRBV28 and TRBJ2-7; D unresolved. Germline V lookup: CDR1 MDHEN, CDR2 SYDVKM. Trimming shortened V by 5 bases and J by 2 bases, and 16 bases separated the two germline ends. The CDR3 is 15 amino acids. CDR3 sequence reads: CASSLPRGNTYEQYF. Here the CDR3 DNA reads TGTGCCAGCAGTCTTCCGAGAGGCAACACCTACGAGCAGTACTTC.

The V and J genes are TRBV12-3 or TRBV12-4 and TRBJ2-3, with 8 positions matching TRBD2. The junction had 7 bases not matched to a gene; V was cut back by 3 bases and J by 2 bases. The CDR3 totals 16 residues. CDR3 coding DNA: TGTGCCAGCAGTTTCGGGAACGGGAGGGCCACAGATACGCAGTATTTT. Translating gives CASSFGNGRATDTQYF.

The rearrangement joins TRBV27 to TRBJ2-1; D gene uncertain. V was cut by 0 bases and J by 5 bases, with 14 bases left in between. Germline CDR1 and CDR2: MNHEY and SMNVEV (reference sequence). The CDR3 is 16 residues long. The CDR3, as DNA: TGTGCCAGCAGTTTATCGTTTCCATATCTAAACAATGAGCAGTTCTTC. Translated: CASSLSFPYLNNEQFF.

This chain connects TRBV24-1 to TRBJ2-3; 9 bases map to TRBD2. This CDR3 comprises 16 residues. V gave up 4 bases and J gave up 5 bases; unmatched junction bases: 9. Germline V gene data show CDR1 as KGHDR and CDR2 as SFDVKD. The CDR3 DNA follows: TGTGCCACCAGTGACGTAGCGGGAGTTCATGAAGATACGCAGTATTTT. It encodes CATSDVAGVHEDTQYF.

The V call is TRBV7-2, the J call TRBJ1-6; 7 bases align to TRBD1. Trimming took 5 bases from V and 10 from J; bases not matched to a gene: 14. CDR1 and CDR2 from the germline V gene are SGHTA and FQGNSA. The CDR3 covers 16 residues. The CDR3 sequence is CASSPHSGLGGSPLHF. The CDR3 DNA reads as TGTGCCAGCAGCCCCCATTCAGGGTTAGGGGGCTCACCCCTCCACTTT.

This chain connects TRBV10-3 to TRBJ2-4; 10 bases agree with TRBD2. The CDR3 is 15 residues long. Germline CDR1 is ENHRY and CDR2 is SYGVKD. Germline trimming cut 6 bases from V and 6 bases from J; bases unmatched to any gene: 8. This CDR3 reads CAISLGLASRNIQYF. The DNA of the CDR3 is TGTGCCATCAGCCTGGGACTAGCGAGTAGAAACATTCAGTACTTC.

This clonotype was seen only a few times. The V and J genes are TRBV28 and TRBJ2-1, with D unclear. CDR1 and CDR2 from the germline V gene are MDHEN and SYDVKM. The CDR3 is made up of 13 amino acids. Trimming removed 3 bases from V and 8 bases from J, with 11 bases in between. The CDR3 nucleotides are TGTGCCAGCAGTTTCGGCCAGCTACATGAGCAGTTCTTC. This sequence encodes CASSFGQLHEQFF.

This clonotype was seen more than once but under ten times. The chain uses TRBV12-3 or TRBV12-4 and TRBJ2-7; tentative D call: TRBD1 (6 bases). The V and J ends lost 5 bases and 4 bases respectively, with 12 bases between them. This CDR3 has 13 amino acids. CDR3 bases: TGTGCCAGCAGTCGCATAAGGGGGTACGAGCAGTACTTC. This gives the protein CASSRIRGYEQYF.

This clonotype has more than one count but fewer than ten. V and J are TRBV12-5 and TRBJ1-2, with 9 bases identical to TRBD1. Germline trimming cut 6 bases from V and 4 bases from J; bases unmatched to any gene: 12. Per the germline V gene, CDR1 is LGHNT and CDR2 is FRNRAP. The CDR3 sequence is 16 residues long. The chain's CDR3 is CASGHQPGQGFYGYTF. The CDR3 DNA sequence: TGTGCTAGTGGACATCAGCCGGGACAGGGATTCTATGGCTACACCTTC.

The chain employs TRBV7-8 and TRBJ1-4; possibly TRBD1 for D (5 bases). The germline V gene encodes CDR1 SGHVS and CDR2 FQNEAQ. The CDR3 runs to 14 residues. V was shortened by 2 bases and J by 8 bases, with 12 bases between the two germline ends. The CDR3 loop reads CASSLMGLGEKLFF. The CDR3 nucleotides read TGTGCCAGCAGCTTAATGGGGCTCGGGGAAAAACTGTTTTTT.

The rearrangement joins TRBV28 to TRBJ2-5, with D possibly being TRBD1 (6 bases). The CDR3 contains 14 residues. With 4 bases removed from V and 3 bases from J, the gap between germline ends came to 12 bases. Per the germline V gene, CDR1 is MDHEN and CDR2 is SYDVKM. The CDR3 spells CASSYAGTKETQYF. The CDR3 nucleotides read TGTGCCAGCAGTTACGCCGGGACAAAAGAGACCCAGTACTTC.

Only a few counts were recorded for this clonotype. The rearrangement joins TRBV4-2 to TRBJ1-2; D is unresolved. Trimming pared 0 bases from V and 3 bases from J, leaving 11 bases between. This CDR3 is built from 15 residues. Per the germline V gene, CDR1 is LGHNA and CDR2 is YNFKEQ. Here the CDR3 DNA reads TGTGCCAGCAGCCAAGATGGCCAGCCCGACTATGGCTACACCTTC. This gives the protein CASSQDGQPDYGYTF.

This clonotype was counted a few times. V usage is TRBV13 and J usage is TRBJ2-2; 10 bases map to TRBD1. Germline V gene data show CDR1 as PRHDT and CDR2 as FYEKMQ (reference sequence). The V and J ends lost 6 bases and 2 bases, in that order; junction bases with no gene match: 6. This CDR3 spans 16 amino acids. CDR3 sequence (DNA): TGTGCCAGCAGGCGACAGGGGGCTCCTAACACCGGGGAGCTGTTTTTT. It encodes CASRRQGAPNTGELFF.

This clonotype showed up just a few times. The rearrangement links TRBV20-1 to TRBJ1-5, with unresolved D. Trimming stripped 3 bases from V and 2 bases from J, with 20 bases between. Germline lookup yields CDR1 DFQATT and CDR2 SNEGSKA (reference sequence). The CDR3 is 17 residues long. The CDR3 loop is CSARRPIEWRGNQPQHF. CDR3 sequence (DNA): TGCAGTGCTAGGAGGCCCATTGAGTGGAGAGGCAATCAGCCCCAGCATTTT.

The V gene is TRBV20-1, the J gene TRBJ2-1; D is uncertain. This CDR3 is 13 amino acids long. V lost 3 bases and J lost 0, with 6 bases in between. Germline V gene sequence: CDR1 DFQATT, CDR2 SNEGSKA (reference sequence). The CDR3 DNA sequence: TGCAGTGCTAGGGCCTTCTCCTACAATGAGCAGTTCTTC. Residues: CSARAFSYNEQFF.

This rearrangement joins TRBV3-1 to TRBJ1-3; D gene ambiguous. Trimming took off 0 bases at V and 4 bases at J, with 4 bases between the two ends. Germline CDR1 reads LGHDT; CDR2 reads YNNKEL (reference sequence). This CDR3 has 13 amino acids. The CDR3, as DNA: TGTGCCAGCAGCCAAGAAGTGGGAAACACCATATATTTT. Its protein is CASSQEVGNTIYF.

This clonotype has at least ten counts. The gene calls are TRBV11-1 and TRBJ2-2; the D gene is possibly TRBD2 (7 bases). The CDR3 is 19 amino acids. The V gene's germline CDR1 is SGHAT and CDR2 FQDESV (reference sequence). With 3 bases removed from V and 3 bases from J, the gap between germline ends came to 23 bases. The CDR3 reads CASSFPPPGWEGDTGELFF. The CDR3 DNA is TGTGCCAGCAGCTTCCCCCCGCCCGGCTGGGAGGGGGACACCGGGGAGCTGTTTTTT.